This T cell receptor beta chain was recorded in a study of blood T cell repertoires in COVID-19. At the level of the study: Acute and convalescent COVID-19 specimens originated in the United States, Italy and Spain. From T cells, B-cell-depleted T cells, or PBMCs came the material, which was cDNA or gDNA.

Per the original data handling: Scientists estimated how many nucleated cells there were by amplifying reference gene primers. Sequencing was performed with immunoSEQ multiplex PCR; in TCRdb, only in-frame clones are kept and a portion is missing. V, J and clone size reflect that table, while D and trimming were determined from the DNA. This sample carries about 440,000 clones, 80% to 90% of them seen once, and the ten largest clones take 4.3%. The sequence was collected from a woman aged 25 to 39 with acute or convalescent COVID-19. Material for sequencing was peripheral blood.

The CDR3 DNA reads TGTGCCTGGAGAGGGACAACTACAGAAGCTTTCTTT. Translated: CAWRGTTTEAFF. V is TRBV30 and J is TRBJ1-1, with D maybe TRBD1 (6 bases). CDR1 and CDR2 (germline): GTSNPN, SVGIG (reference sequence). Trimming cost V 3 bases and J 8 bases, with 13 bases left between them. The CDR3 runs 12 residues.